This T cell receptor beta chain originates from a study of blood T cells in healthy people across ages. Points from the study as a whole: Investigators viewed diversity estimates from one million T cells as underestimates, the study reported.

With regard to this clonotype: Its antigen is currently unknown.

There were healthy Caucasian individuals from Russia, aged 6 to 90, serving as donors. Per sample, extraction of total RNA gave at least 5.5 micrograms in every case. Combining a sample-barcoded 5' primer with a J-beta primer mix, a second PCR ran for roughly 6 to 12 cycles. TCRdb called the 5' RACE reads again in MiXCR, with one record for every CDR3 protein. The top ten hold around 8% of the sample, which has around 1,500,000 distinct CDR3 sequences, 35% to 45% seen once. V was clipped by 4 bases and J by 4 bases; unmatched bases: 7. Per germline, CDR1 ENHRY and CDR2 SYGVKD. The CDR3 is 15 residues long.

This receptor was obtained from a woman under 30 in good health. V and J are TRBV10-3 and TRBJ1-2; 9 nucleotides agree with TRBD1. The sequenced material came from blood. The chain's CDR3 is CAISGWTGAFYGYTF. The CDR3 DNA is TGTGCCATCAGTGGGTGGACAGGGGCTTTCTATGGCTACACCTTC.